The following is a TCR beta chain sequence with its context. The antigen is unknown. This record belongs to a study of cytomegalovirus exposure and HLA in healthy donors. About the research overall: Some 90 million unique TCRs from HLA-typed donors were held in an early data release. Overall study findings and caveats: Most TCR beta V segments were productive about 90% or about 30% of the time in an earlier analysis. With later analysis, a missense DCLRE1C variant became linked to TCR beta V- and J-gene trimming. Association with HLA alleles at 0.05 false discovery rate was found for roughly 17,000 TCR beta sequences in a later analysis.

The CDR3 extends over 15 amino acids. The ends were cut back, 3 bases at V and 8 bases at J, with 17 bases in the middle. Germline assignment: CDR1 LGHNT and CDR2 FRNRAP. It was with 60 Vbeta and 13 Jbeta primers that the PCR ran. Assay: immunoSEQ multiplex PCR; the TCRdb copy retains only in-frame clones and omits some. The table includes 150,000 to 200,000 clones, roughly 85% detected once. The TCR was taken from a man between 18 and 35 years old in good health and CMV-seropositive. The material sequenced was PBMCs. The V call is TRBV12-5, the J call TRBJ1-3; the D gene is possibly TRBD1 (5 bases). This CDR3 reads CASGFSSAGWDTIYF. The CDR3, as DNA: TGTGCTAGTGGTTTTAGCAGCGCAGGGTGGGACACCATATATTTT.